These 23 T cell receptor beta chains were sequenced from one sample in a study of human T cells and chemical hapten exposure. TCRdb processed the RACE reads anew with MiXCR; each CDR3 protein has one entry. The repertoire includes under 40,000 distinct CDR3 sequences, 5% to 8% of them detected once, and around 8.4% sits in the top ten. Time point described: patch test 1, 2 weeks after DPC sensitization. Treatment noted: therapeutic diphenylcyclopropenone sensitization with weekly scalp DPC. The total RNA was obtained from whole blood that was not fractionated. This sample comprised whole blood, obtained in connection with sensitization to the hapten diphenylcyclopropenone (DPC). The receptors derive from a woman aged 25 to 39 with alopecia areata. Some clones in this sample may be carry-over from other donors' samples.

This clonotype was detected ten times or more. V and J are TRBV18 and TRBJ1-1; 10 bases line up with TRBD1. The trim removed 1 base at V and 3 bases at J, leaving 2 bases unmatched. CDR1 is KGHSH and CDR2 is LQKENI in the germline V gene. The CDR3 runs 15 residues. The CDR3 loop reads CASSPRTGGHTEAFF. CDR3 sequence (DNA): TGTGCCAGCTCACCACGGACAGGGGGTCACACTGAAGCTTTCTTT.

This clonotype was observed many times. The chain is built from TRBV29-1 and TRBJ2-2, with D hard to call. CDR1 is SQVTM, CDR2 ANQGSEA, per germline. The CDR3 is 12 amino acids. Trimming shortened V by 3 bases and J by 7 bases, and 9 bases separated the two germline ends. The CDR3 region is CSVDGDGGELFF. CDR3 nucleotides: TGCAGCGTTGATGGAGATGGCGGGGAGCTGTTTTTT.

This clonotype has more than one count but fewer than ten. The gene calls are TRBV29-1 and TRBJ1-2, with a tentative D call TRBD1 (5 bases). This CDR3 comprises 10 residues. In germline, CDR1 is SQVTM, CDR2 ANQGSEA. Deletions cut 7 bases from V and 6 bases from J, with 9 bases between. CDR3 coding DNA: TGCAGCGGGGGGACTGATGGCTACACCTTC. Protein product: CSGGTDGYTF.

The CDR3 is CASRFRDRGNYNSPLHF. The CDR3 DNA reads as TGCGCCAGCAGATTCCGGGACAGGGGAAATTATAATTCACCCCTCCACTTT. The chain combines TRBV5-1 with TRBJ1-6, with 10 bases identical to TRBD1. CDR3 length equals 17 residues. Germline CDR1 SGHRS, CDR2 YFSETQ. J was trimmed by 4 bases and V by 5 bases; bases with no gene match: 9.

Here the CDR3 DNA reads TGTGCCAGTAGTGCTCCGGGTCGCTCCTACAATGAGCAGTTCTTC. It yields the protein CASSAPGRSYNEQFF. The chain links TRBV19 to TRBJ2-1, with no clear D. CDR1 is LNHDA and CDR2 is SQIVND in the germline V gene (reference sequence). The ends were cut back, 5 bases at V and 0 bases at J, with 11 bases in the middle. The CDR3 is made up of 15 amino acids.

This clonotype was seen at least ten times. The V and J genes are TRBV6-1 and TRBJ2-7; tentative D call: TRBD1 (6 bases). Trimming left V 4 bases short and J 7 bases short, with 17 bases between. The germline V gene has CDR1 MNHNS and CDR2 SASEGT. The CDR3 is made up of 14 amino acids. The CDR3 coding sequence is TGTGCCAGCAGTGGGCCGGGACAAGGTCGGGAGCAGTACTTC. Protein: CASSGPGQGREQYF.

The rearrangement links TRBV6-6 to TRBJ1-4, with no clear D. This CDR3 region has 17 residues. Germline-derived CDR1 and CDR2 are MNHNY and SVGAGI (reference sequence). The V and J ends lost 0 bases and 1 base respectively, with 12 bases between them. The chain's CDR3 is CASSYSFRKLTNEKLFF. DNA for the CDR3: TGTGCCAGCAGTTACTCTTTCAGGAAGTTAACTAATGAAAAACTGTTTTTT.

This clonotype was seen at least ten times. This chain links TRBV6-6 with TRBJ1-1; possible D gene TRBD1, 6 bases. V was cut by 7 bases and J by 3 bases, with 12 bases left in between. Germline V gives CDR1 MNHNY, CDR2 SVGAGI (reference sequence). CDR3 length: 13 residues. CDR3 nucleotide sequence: TGTGCCAGCATTGAACAGGGTTACACTGAAGCTTTCTTT. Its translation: CASIEQGYTEAFF.

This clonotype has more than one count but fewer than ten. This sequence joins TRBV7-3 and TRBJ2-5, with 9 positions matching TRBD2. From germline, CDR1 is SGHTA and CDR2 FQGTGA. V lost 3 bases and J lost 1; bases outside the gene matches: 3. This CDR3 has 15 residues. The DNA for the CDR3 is TGTGCCAGCAGCTTTGGCGGGGGGGGCCAAGAGACCCAGTACTTC. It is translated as CASSFGGGGQETQYF.

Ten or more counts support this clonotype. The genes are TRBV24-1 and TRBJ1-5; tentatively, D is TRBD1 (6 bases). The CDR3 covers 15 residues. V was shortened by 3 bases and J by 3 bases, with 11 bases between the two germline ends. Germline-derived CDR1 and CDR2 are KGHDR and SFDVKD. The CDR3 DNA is TGTGCCACCAGTGATCCGGGGGCCTCCAATCAGCCCCAGCATTTT. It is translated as CATSDPGASNQPQHF.

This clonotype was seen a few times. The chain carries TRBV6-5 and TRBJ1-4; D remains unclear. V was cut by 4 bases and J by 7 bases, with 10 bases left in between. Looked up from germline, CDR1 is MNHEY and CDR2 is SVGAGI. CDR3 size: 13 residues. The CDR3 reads CASSWVLGEKLFF. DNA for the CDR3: TGTGCCAGCAGTTGGGTCCTGGGTGAAAAACTGTTTTTT.

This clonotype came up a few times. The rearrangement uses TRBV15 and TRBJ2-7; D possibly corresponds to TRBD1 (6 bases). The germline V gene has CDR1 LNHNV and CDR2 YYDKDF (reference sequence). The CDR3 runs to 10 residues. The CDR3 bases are TGTGGCTACGGGCAGGGGCCCAATTACTTC. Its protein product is CGYGQGPNYF.

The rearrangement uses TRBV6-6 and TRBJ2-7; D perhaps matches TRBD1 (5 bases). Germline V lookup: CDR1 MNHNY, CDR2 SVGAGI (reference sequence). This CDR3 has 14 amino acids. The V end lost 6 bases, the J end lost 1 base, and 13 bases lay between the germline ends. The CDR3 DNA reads TGTGCCAGCAGCAAGACAGAAACTTCCTACGAGCAGTACTTC. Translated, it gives CASSKTETSYEQYF.

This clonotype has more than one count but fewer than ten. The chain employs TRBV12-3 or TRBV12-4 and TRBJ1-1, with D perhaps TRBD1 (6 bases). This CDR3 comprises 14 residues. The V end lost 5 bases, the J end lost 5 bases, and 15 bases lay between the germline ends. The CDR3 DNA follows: TGTGCCAGCAGTCACAGGGAAAGGAGGACTGAAGCTTTCTTT. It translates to CASSHRERRTEAFF.

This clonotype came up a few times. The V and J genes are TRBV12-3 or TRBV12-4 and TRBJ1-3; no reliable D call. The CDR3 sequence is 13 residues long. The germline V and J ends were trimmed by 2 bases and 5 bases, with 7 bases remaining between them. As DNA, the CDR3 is TGTGCCAGCAGTTTATTGCCCCGAAACACCATATATTTT. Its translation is CASSLLPRNTIYF.

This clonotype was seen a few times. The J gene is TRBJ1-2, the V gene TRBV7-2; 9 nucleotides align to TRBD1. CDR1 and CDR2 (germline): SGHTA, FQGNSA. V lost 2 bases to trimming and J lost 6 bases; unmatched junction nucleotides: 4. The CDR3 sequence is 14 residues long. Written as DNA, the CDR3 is TGTGCCAGCAGCTTAATACAGGGGGCGGATGGCTACACCTTC. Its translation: CASSLIQGADGYTF.

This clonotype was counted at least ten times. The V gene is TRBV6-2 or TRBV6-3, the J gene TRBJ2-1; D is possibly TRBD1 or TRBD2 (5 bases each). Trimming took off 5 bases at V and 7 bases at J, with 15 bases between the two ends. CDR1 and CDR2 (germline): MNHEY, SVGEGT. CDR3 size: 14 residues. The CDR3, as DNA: TGTGCCAGCAGTCCCTCATTCGGGACGAATGAGCAGTTCTTC. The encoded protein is CASSPSFGTNEQFF.

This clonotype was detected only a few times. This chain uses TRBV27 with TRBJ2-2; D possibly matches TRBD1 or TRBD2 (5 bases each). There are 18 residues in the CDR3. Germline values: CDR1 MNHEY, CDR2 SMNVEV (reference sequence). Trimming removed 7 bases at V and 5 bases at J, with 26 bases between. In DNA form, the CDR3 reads TGTGCCAGCACTCCTAGCCCCACGGGACGGCCGGAGACCGGGGAGCTGTTTTTT. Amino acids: CASTPSPTGRPETGELFF.

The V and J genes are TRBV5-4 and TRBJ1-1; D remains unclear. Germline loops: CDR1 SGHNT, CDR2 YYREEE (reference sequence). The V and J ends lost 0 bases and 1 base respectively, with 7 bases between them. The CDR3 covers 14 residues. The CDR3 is CASSLGRENTEAFF. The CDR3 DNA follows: TGTGCCAGCAGCTTGGGACGAGAGAACACTGAAGCTTTCTTT.

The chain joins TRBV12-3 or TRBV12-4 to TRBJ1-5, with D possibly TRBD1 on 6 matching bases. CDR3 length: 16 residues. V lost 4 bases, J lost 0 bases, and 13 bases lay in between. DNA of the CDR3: TGTGCCAGCAGTTCAAGGGGGAGTAATAGCAATCAGCCCCAGCATTTT. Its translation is CASSSRGSNSNQPQHF.

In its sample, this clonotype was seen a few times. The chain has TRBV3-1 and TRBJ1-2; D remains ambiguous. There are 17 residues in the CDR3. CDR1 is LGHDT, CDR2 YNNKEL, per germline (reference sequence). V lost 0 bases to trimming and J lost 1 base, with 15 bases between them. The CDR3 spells CASSQDTFTAGNYGYTF. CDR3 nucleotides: TGTGCCAGCAGCCAAGATACCTTTACGGCCGGTAACTATGGCTACACCTTC.

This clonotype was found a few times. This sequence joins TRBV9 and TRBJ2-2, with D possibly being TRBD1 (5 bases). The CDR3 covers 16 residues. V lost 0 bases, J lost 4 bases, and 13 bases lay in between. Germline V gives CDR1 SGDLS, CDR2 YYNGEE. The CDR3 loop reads CASSVDGQLRTGELFF. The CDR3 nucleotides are TGTGCCAGCAGCGTAGATGGACAACTACGCACCGGGGAGCTGTTTTTT. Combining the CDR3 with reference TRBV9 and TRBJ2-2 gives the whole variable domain DSGVTQTPKHLITATGQRVTLRCSPRSGDLSVYWYQQSLDQGLQFLIQYYNGEERAKGNILERFSAQQFPDLHSELNLSSLELGDSALYFCASSVDGQLRTGELFFGEGSRLTVL.

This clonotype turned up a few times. In DNA, the CDR3 is TGTGCCAGCAGCCGCCTGGGGACACAGAGCAATCAGCCCCAGCATTTT. Translated: CASSRLGTQSNQPQHF. The chain links TRBV5-6 to TRBJ1-5, with D perhaps matching TRBD1 (6 bases). CDR1 SGHDT and CDR2 YYEEEE come from the germline V gene. CDR3 size: 16 residues. V was clipped by 4 bases and J by 1 base, with 15 bases between them.